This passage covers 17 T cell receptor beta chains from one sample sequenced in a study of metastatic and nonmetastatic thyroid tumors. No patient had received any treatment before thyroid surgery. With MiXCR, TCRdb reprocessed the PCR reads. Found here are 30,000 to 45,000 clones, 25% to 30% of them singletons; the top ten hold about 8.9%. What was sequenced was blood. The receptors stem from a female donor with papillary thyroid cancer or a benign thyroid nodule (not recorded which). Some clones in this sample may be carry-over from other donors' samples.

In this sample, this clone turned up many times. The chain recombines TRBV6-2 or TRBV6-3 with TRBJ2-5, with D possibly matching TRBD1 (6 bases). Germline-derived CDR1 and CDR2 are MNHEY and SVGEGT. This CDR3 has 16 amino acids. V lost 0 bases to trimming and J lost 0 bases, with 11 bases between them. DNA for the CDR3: TGTGCCAGCAGTTACTCCGCGACAGGATACCAAGAGACCCAGTACTTC. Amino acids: CASSYSATGYQETQYF.

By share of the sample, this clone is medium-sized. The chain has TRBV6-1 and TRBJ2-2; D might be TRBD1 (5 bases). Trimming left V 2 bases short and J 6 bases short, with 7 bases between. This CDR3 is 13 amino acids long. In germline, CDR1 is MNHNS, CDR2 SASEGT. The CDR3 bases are TGTGCCAGCAGTGAACTGGGGCCCGGGGAGCTGTTTTTT. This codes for CASSELGPGELFF.

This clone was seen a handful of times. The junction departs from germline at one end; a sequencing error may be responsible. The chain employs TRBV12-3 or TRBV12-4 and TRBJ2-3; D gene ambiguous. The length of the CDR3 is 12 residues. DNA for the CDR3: TGTGCCATCAGTCGCGGCGGAGATACGCAGTATTTT. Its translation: CAISRGGDTQYF.

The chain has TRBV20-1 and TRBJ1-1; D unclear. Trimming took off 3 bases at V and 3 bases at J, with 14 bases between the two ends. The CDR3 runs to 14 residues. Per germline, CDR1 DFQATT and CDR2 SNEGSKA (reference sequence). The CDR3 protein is CSASDPYSHTEAFF. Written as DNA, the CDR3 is TGCAGTGCTAGCGACCCGTACAGCCACACTGAAGCTTTCTTT.

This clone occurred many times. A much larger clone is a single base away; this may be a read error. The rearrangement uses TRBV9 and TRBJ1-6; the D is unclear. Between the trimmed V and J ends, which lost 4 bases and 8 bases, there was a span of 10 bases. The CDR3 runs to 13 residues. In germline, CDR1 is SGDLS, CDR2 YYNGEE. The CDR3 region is CASSFGDYSPLHF. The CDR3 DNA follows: TGTGCCAGCAGCTTCGGGGATTATTCACCCCTCCACTTT.

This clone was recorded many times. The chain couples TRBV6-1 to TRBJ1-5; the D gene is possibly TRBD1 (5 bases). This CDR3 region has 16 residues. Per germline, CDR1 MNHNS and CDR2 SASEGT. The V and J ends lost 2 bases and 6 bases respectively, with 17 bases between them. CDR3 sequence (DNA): TGTGCCAGCAGTGAACTTACTCCCAGGGCAGGTCAGCCCCAGCATTTT. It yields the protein CASSELTPRAGQPQHF.

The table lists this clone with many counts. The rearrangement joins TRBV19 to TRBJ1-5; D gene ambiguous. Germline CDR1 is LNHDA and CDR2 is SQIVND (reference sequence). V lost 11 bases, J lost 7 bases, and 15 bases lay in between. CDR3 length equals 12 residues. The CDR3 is CASTWGEQPQHF. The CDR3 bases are TGTGCCTCAACGTGGGGTGAACAGCCCCAGCATTTT. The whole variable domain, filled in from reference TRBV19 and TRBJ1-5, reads DGGITQSPKYLFRKEGQNVTLSCEQNLNHDAMYWYRQDPGQGLRLIYYSQIVNDFQKGDIAEGYSVSREKKESFPLTVTSAQKNPTAFYLCASTWGEQPQHFGDGTRLSIL.

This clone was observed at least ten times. This chain's CDR3 is CSARSQAGSGANVLTF. The DNA for the CDR3 is TGCAGTGCTAGGAGCCAGGCAGGCTCTGGGGCCAACGTCCTGACTTTC. The chain has TRBV20-1 and TRBJ2-6; D gene ambiguous. Germline V gene lookup returns CDR1 DFQATT and CDR2 SNEGSKA (reference sequence). V lost 3 bases and J 0 bases, leaving 12 bases between the germline ends. The CDR3 consists of 16 residues.

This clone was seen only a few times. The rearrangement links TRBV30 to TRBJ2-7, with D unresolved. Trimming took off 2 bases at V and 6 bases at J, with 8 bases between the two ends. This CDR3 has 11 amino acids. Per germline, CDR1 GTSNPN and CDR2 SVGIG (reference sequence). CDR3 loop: CAWSISLEQYF. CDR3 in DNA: TGTGCCTGGAGTATTTCTCTCGAGCAGTACTTC.

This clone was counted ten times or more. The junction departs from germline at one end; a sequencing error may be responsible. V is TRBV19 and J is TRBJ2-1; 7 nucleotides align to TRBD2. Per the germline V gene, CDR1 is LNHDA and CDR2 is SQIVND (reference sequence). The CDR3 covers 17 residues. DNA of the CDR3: TGTGCCAGTAGTGTAGACCGGGCTAGCGGCTTCTACAATGAGCAGTTCTTC. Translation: CASSVDRASGFYNEQFF.

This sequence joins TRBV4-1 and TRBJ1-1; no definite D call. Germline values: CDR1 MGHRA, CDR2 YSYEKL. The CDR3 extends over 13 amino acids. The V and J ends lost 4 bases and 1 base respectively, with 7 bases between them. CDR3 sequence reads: CASSLSPNTEAFF. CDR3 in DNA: TGCGCCAGCAGCCTTTCGCCGAACACTGAAGCTTTCTTT.

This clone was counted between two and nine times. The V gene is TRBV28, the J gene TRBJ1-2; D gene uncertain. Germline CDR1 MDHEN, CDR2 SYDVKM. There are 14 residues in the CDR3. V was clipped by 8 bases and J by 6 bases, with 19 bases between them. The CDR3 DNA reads TGTGCCAGCGGCCGGGCACACCAAGCAGATGGCTACACCTTC. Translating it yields CASGRAHQADGYTF.

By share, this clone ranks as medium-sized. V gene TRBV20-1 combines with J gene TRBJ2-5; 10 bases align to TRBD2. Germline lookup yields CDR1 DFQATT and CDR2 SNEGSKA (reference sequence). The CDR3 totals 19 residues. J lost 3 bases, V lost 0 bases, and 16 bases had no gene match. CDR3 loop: CSARDPRLAGDRAKETQYF. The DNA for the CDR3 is TGCAGTGCTAGAGACCCCCGCCTAGCGGGAGATCGGGCAAAAGAGACCCAGTACTTC.

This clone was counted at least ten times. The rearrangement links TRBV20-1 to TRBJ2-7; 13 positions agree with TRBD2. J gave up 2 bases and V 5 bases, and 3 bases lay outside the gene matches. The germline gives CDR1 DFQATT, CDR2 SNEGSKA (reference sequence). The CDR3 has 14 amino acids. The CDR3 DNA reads TGCAGTGCTCCCGGACTAGCGGGGGCCTACGAGCAGTACTTC. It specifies CSAPGLAGAYEQYF.

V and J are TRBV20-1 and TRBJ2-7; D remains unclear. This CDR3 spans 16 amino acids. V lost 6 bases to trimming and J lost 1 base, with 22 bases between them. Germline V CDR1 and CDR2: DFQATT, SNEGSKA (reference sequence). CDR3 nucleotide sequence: TGCAGTGCAGTCCCCTTAGGTGCGGTAATTTCCTACGAGCAGTACTTC. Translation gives CSAVPLGAVISYEQYF.

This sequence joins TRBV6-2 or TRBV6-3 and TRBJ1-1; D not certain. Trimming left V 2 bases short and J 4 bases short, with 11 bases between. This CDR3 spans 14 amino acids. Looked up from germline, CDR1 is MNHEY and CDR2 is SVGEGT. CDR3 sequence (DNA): TGTGCCAGCAGTTACGGGGATGTGGGCACTGAAGCTTTCTTT. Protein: CASSYGDVGTEAFF.

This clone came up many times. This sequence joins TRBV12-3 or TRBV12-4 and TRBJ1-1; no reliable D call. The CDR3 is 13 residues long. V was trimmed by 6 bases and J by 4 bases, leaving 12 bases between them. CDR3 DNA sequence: TGTGCCAGCAGAAGGAATCCGAGCACTGAAGCTTTCTTT. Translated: CASRRNPSTEAFF.